This record looks at one T cell receptor beta chain sequence and its context. The antigen remains unidentified. This sample was included in a study of post-analysis software for immune sequencing data. Findings and caveats of the study: Multiple sclerosis patients had significantly lower normalized Chao1 diversity than controls. Higher frequency in patients than in controls was seen for roughly five TRBV segments, with TRBV5-6, TRBV5-1 and TRBV20-1 among them. Samples sharing a preparation batch grouped tightly together when assessed by F measure.

Unique-molecular-identifier-tagged TCR beta cDNA libraries were used. Input amounts of roughly 0.85 to 11 million T cells were used. These gave around 500,000 cDNA molecules, so each molecule approximated one T cell. TCRdb reprocessed the PCR reads via MiXCR and lists one record per CDR3 protein. The table lists about 540,000 distinct CDR3 sequences, approximately 34% of them singletons. This CDR3 has 16 residues. J was trimmed by 8 bases and V by 1 base; bases with no gene match: 11. Germline values: CDR1 LGHNA, CDR2 YNFKEQ. The chain couples TRBV4-2 to TRBJ2-1; 7 nucleotides agree with TRBD2. The sample taken for sequencing was blood. This clonotype was sampled from a girl between 2 and 17 years old with multiple sclerosis. The CDR3 DNA reads TGTGCCAGCAGCCAAGCGGCGGGGGTGGGTTACGATGAGCAGTTCTTC. It codes for CASSQAAGVGYDEQFF.